Below, 5 T cell receptor beta chains from the same sample are listed, as sequenced in a study. Method: immunoSEQ multiplex PCR; TCRdb's copy keeps in-frame clones and lacks some. Here the sample spans around 50,000 clones, approximately 93% being singletons. Source material: PBMCs. The origin of the receptors is a man aged 35-49 years with rheumatoid arthritis.

The table lists this clone with a few counts. The V call is TRBV5-4, the J call TRBJ2-7; D may match TRBD1 or TRBD2 (5 bases each). V shed 3 bases and J shed 0 bases, with 10 bases lying between them. Per germline, CDR1 SGHNT and CDR2 YYREEE (reference sequence). This CDR3 has 14 residues. Written as DNA, the CDR3 is TGTGCCAGCAGCTACCGGGACGCCTCCTACGAGCAGTACTTC. Its translation: CASSYRDASYEQYF.

The V gene is TRBV7-2, the J gene TRBJ2-3; possible D gene TRBD2, 5 bases. In germline, CDR1 is SGHTA, CDR2 FQGNSA. This CDR3 comprises 13 residues. Trimming cost V 5 bases and J 5 bases, with 11 bases left between them. CDR3 nucleotide sequence: TGTGCCAGCAGCGTTCTAGCCCGAGATACGCAGTATTTT. Encoded protein: CASSVLARDTQYF.

The gene calls are TRBV30 and TRBJ2-2, with a possible D match to TRBD2 (6 bases). Germline V gene lookup returns CDR1 GTSNPN and CDR2 SVGIG (reference sequence). The CDR3 runs 14 residues. V lost 3 bases and J lost 7, with 15 bases in between. The CDR3 coding sequence is TGTGCCTGGAGGGGGGGACTGCGCATCGGGGAGCTGTTTTTT. Translation gives CAWRGGLRIGELFF. The whole variable domain, remainder taken from reference TRBV30 and TRBJ2-2, is SQTIHQWPATLVQPVGSPLSLECTVEGTSNPNLYWYRQAAGRGLQLLFYSVGIGQISSEVPQNLSASRPQDRQFILSSKKLLLSDSGFYLCAWRGGLRIGELFFGEGSRLTVL.

The rearrangement links TRBV7-3 to TRBJ2-2; D assignment may be TRBD1 or TRBD2 (5 bases each). V gave up 5 bases and J gave up 4 bases, with 11 bases separating them. Germline-derived CDR1 and CDR2 are SGHTA and FQGTGA. The CDR3 contains 14 residues. The CDR3 sequence is CASSVGRTTGELFF. CDR3 sequence (DNA): TGTGCCAGCAGCGTGGGACGGACCACCGGGGAGCTGTTTTTT. Variable domain in full (rest from reference TRBV7-3 and TRBJ2-2): GAGVSQTPSNKVTEKGKYVELRCDPISGHTALYWYRQSLGQGPEFLIYFQGTGAADDSGLPNDRFFAVRPEGSVSTLKIQRTERGDSAVYLCASSVGRTTGELFFGEGSRLTVL.

The V and J genes are TRBV28 and TRBJ2-3; 7 nucleotides agree with TRBD1. The CDR3 consists of 14 residues. The ends lost 5 bases at V and 5 bases at J; junction bases unmatched: 7. Germline V gene sequence: CDR1 MDHEN, CDR2 SYDVKM. Here the CDR3 reads CASSEGGSRDTQYF. Written as DNA, the CDR3 is TGTGCCAGCAGTGAAGGGGGCTCTAGAGATACGCAGTATTTT.